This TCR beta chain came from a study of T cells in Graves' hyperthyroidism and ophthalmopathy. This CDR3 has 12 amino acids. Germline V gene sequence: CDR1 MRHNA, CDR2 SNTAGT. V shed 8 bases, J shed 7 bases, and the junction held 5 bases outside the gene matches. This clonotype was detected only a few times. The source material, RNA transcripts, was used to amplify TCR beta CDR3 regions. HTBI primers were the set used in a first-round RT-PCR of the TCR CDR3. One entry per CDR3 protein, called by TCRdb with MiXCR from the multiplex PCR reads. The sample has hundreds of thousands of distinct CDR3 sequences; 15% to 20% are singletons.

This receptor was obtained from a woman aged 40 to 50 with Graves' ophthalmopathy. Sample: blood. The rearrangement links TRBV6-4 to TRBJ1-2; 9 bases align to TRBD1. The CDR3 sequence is CASSGQGFGYTF. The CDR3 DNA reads TGTGCCAGCTCGGGACAGGGTTTTGGCTACACCTTC.